This T cell receptor beta chain was identified in a study of technical replicates of blood from a few donors. Sequencing used immunoSEQ multiplex PCR; TCRdb keeps in-frame clones, though not all of them. The repertoire holds roughly 79,000 clones, with about 81% as singletons. This receptor was obtained from a human donor in good health. Some clones in this sample may be carry-over from other donors' samples. Sequenced sample: PBMCs.

The CDR3 region has the DNA TGTGCCACCAGCCCCGGGACTAGCGGGACCACAGATACGCAGTATTTT. Translated: CATSPGTSGTTDTQYF. The chain carries TRBV15 and TRBJ2-3; 13 bases are a match to TRBD2. The V and J ends lost 5 bases and 2 bases, in that order; junction bases with no gene match: 4. This CDR3 is built from 16 residues. Germline CDR1 and CDR2: LNHNV and YYDKDF (reference sequence).